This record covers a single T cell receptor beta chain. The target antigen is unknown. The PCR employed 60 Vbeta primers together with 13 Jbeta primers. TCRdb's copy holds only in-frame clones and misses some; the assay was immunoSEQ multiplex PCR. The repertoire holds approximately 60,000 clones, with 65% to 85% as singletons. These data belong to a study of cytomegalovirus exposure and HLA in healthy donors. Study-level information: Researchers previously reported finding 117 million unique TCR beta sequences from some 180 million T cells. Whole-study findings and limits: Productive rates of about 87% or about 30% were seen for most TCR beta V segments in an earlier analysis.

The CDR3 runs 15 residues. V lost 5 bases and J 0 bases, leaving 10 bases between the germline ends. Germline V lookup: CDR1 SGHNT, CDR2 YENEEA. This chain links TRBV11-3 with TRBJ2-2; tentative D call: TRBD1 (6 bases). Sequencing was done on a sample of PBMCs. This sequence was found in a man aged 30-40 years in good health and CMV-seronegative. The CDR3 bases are TGTGCCAGCAGCATTACAGGGACGAACACCGGGGAGCTGTTTTTT. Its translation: CASSITGTNTGELFF.